This T cell receptor (beta chain) was found in a study of shared clonotypes between healthy human individuals. The study's findings and limits: Naive CD4 clonotype sharing across a handful of donors was 4.5% to 6%.

Remarks on this clone: Its specificity is unknown.

The deep-level immunoSEQ assay was used. DNA at around 210 ng, 25,000 to 35,000 T cell genomes, went into sorted-subset replicate PCRs. Produced via immunoSEQ multiplex PCR; TCRdb's table is partial and in-frame only. The sample lists around 1.1 million clones, roughly 77% occurring once. The CDR3 is made up of 15 amino acids. Per the germline V gene, CDR1 is LGHNA and CDR2 is YSLEER. After removal of 4 bases from V and 5 bases from J, the junction contained 11 bases not matched to a gene. V and J are TRBV4-3 and TRBJ2-7; 7 bases align to TRBD1. The sequencing input was memory CD4+ T cells from PBMCs. The subset here: CD45RA-negative fraction. This TCR was recovered from a man between 18 and 35 years old in good health. Some clones in this sample may be carry-over from other donors' samples. CDR3 nucleotide sequence: TGCGCCAGCAGCCCGTCGCCACACCAGGGGGACGAGCAGTACTTC. This encodes CASSPSPHQGDEQYF.